The rows below give T cell receptor beta chains drawn from one sample of a study of tumor and adjacent non-tumor tissue in lung cancer. TCRdb re-called the multiplex PCR reads through MiXCR, storing one row per CDR3 protein. This table has 65,000 to 95,000 distinct CDR3 sequences, roughly 80% appearing once. Sequencing was done on a sample of lung tumor tissue. These TCRs come from a woman aged 45-65 years with non-small cell lung cancer. Both conserved end residues are part of each CDR3. D genes are given only for firm matches. Only part of the rows carry a size: once, few, many, or a class if the clone is expanded.

V gene,J gene,clone size,D gene,CDR3 protein,CDR3 DNA
TRBV5-6,TRBJ2-7,.,.,CASCPPGVGEQYF,TGTGCCAGTTGCCCACCGGGAGTGGGCGAGCAGTACTTC
TRBV20-1,TRBJ2-3,.,.,CCGQRGTDTQYF,TGCTGTGGACAGAGGGGCACAGATACGCAGTATTTT
TRBV19,TRBJ2-1,.,TRBD2,CASSIFPSGKNEQFF,TGTGCCAGTAGTATATTCCCTAGCGGGAAGAATGAGCAGTTCTTC
TRBV12-3/TRBV12-4,TRBJ2-1,once,.,CASVPGGAYNKQFF,TGTGCCAGCGTACCTGGAGGCGCCTATAATAAGCAGTTCTTC
TRBV4-1,TRBJ2-5,.,.,CARSQAKKKGQETQYF,TGCGCCAGGAGCCAAGCCAAGAAGAAAGGCCAAGAGACCCAGTACTTC
TRBV12-3/TRBV12-4,TRBJ2-1,many,.,CATCRGGTYNEQFF,TGTGCCACCTGTAGGGGAGGAACCTACAATGAGCAGTTCTTC
TRBV11-2,TRBJ1-5,once,.,CASSLGGADMQHF,TGTGCCAGCAGCTTAGGTGGGGCAGACATGCAGCATTTT
TRBV6-5,TRBJ1-6,.,TRBD1,CASKLQGANSPLQF,TGTGCCAGCAAACTACAGGGGGCCAATTCGCCCCTCCAGTTT
TRBV20-1,TRBJ2-7,.,TRBD1,CGARDQAGGWYKQYF,TGCGGTGCTAGAGATCAGGCAGGGGGCTGGTACAAGCAGTACTTC
TRBV20-1,TRBJ1-3,.,.,CSASGQYTGNTIYF,TGCAGTGCTAGCGGACAGTACACTGGAAACACCATATATTTT
TRBV20-1,TRBJ1-5,.,.,CSAQDGGRGNNQPQHF,TGCAGTGCTCAAGACGGAGGTCGTGGTAACAATCAGCCCCAGCATTTT
TRBV24-1,TRBJ2-7,many,.,CATSEPGHYEQYF,TGTGCCACCAGTGAGCCGGGACACTACGAGCAGTACTTC
TRBV12-3/TRBV12-4,TRBJ2-3,once,TRBD1,CASSVRGLSDMQFF,TGTGCCAGCAGCGTCAGGGGGCTGTCAGATATGCAGTTTTTT
TRBV4-2,TRBJ2-1,.,.,CASSQSLTELVEHFF,TGTGCCAGCAGCCAATCCCTAACGGAGTTGGTTGAGCACTTCTTC
TRBV29-1,TRBJ2-1,.,.,CSVRQNNEQFF,TGCAGCGTCAGACAGAATAATGAGCAGTTCTTC
TRBV20-1,TRBJ1-4,.,TRBD1,CSAGQGAFTMFF,TGTAGTGCTGGGCAGGGGGCCTTCACCATGTTTTTT
TRBV20-1,TRBJ2-5,.,.,CSARVHNTQGQETHYF,TGCAGTGCTAGAGTACACAATACCCAGGGACAAGAGACTCACTACTTC
TRBV20-1,TRBJ1-5,.,TRBD1,CSIRDGTGNQPQHF,TGCAGTATTAGAGATGGGACAGGGAATCAGCCCCAGCATTTT
TRBV11-3,TRBJ2-2,.,.,CASSLRAREDRINTGELFF,TGTGCCAGCAGCTTACGGGCCAGGGAAGATCGGATTAACACCGGGGAGCTGTTTTTT
TRBV7-8,TRBJ2-6,.,.,CASSLGLHSGANILTF,TGTGCCAGCAGCCTAGGACTCCACTCTGGGGCCAACATCCTGACTTTC
TRBV20-1,TRBJ1-1,.,.,CSATGGVVNTEAYF,TGCAGTGCTACCGGCGGGGTAGTGAACACTGAAGCTTACTTT